These 30 T cell receptor beta chains came from one sample sequenced in a study of monozygotic twins with inflammatory bowel disease. TCRdb re-called the 5' RACE reads and catalogs CDR3 proteins one per entry, DNA excluded. Recorded for this sample: 310,000 or so distinct CDR3 sequences. The specimen was blood. These receptors were collected from a human donor with ulcerative colitis or Crohn's disease, or a healthy co-twin of an affected twin (not recorded which).

This chain links TRBV7-9 with TRBJ2-1; TCRdb reports TRBD2, a call that lacks DNA to check it against. CDR1 and CDR2 from the germline V gene are SEHNR and FQNEAQ (reference sequence). The CDR3 consists of 13 residues. The CDR3 here is CASSSGLAWEQFF.

V and J are TRBV28 and TRBJ2-1; TCRdb's D call of TRBD1 is untestable without DNA. CDR3 size: 12 residues. From germline, CDR1 is MDHEN and CDR2 SYDVKM. CDR3 loop: CASLSQGSEQFF.

The chain combines TRBV6-1 with TRBJ2-1; checking the TCRdb D call of TRBD2 is not possible without DNA. Germline CDR1 reads MNHNS; CDR2 reads SASEGT. The CDR3 spans 15 residues. The CDR3: CASSTRPTRDNEQFF.

The chain couples TRBV19 to TRBJ2-7. The CDR3 extends over 14 amino acids. Germline values: CDR1 LNHDA, CDR2 SQIVND (reference sequence). CDR3 region: CASSIGEGVHEQYF. Filled out from reference TRBV19 and TRBJ2-7, the complete variable domain reads DGGITQSPKYLFRKEGQNVTLSCEQNLNHDAMYWYRQDPGQGLRLIYYSQIVNDFQKGDIAEGYSVSREKKESFPLTVTSAQKNPTAFYLCASSIGEGVHEQYFGPGTRLTVT.

This chain uses TRBV4-3 with TRBJ2-7; with no DNA, the TCRdb D assignment of TRBD1 cannot be verified. The CDR3 totals 14 residues. The germline CDR1 and CDR2 sequences are LGHNA and YSLEER. The CDR3 reads CASSQDHRGYEQYF.

The rearrangement links TRBV6-5 to TRBJ2-3. Germline assignment: CDR1 MNHEY and CDR2 SVGAGI. This CDR3 has 17 residues. CDR3 region: CASSYYQIQVLADTQYF.

The V gene is TRBV20-1, the J gene TRBJ2-3; the D call from TCRdb, TRBD2, cannot be confirmed without DNA. CDR1 DFQATT and CDR2 SNEGSKA come from the germline V gene (reference sequence). There are 16 residues in the CDR3. The CDR3 is CSAKGLAGKSPDTQYF.

The chain uses TRBV9 and TRBJ2-7; TCRdb calls TRBD1, which cannot be checked without DNA. The germline gives CDR1 SGDLS, CDR2 YYNGEE. This CDR3 spans 15 amino acids. The CDR3 sequence: CASSVGGKGGYEQHF.

The J gene is TRBJ2-1, the V gene TRBV5-1; TCRdb proposes TRBD1, but this gene call is untestable without DNA. Germline CDR1 is SGHRS and CDR2 is YFSETQ. This CDR3 region has 15 residues. This CDR3 is CASSQGTGSWNEQFF. Filled out from reference TRBV5-1 and TRBJ2-1, the complete variable domain reads KAGVTQTPRYLIKTRGQQVTLSCSPISGHRSVSWYQQTPGQGLQFLFEYFSETQRNKGNFPGRFSGRQFSNSRSEMNVSTLELGDSALYLCASSQGTGSWNEQFFGPGTRLTVL.

The chain links TRBV27 to TRBJ1-5. The CDR3 extends over 14 amino acids. CDR1 is MNHEY, CDR2 SMNVEV, per germline (reference sequence). This chain's CDR3 is CASSFRSSNQPQHF.

The chain's CDR3 is CAISERGAGNNSPLHF. The rearrangement links TRBV10-3 to TRBJ1-6; TCRdb selects TRBD1, and the lack of DNA leaves this call unchecked. CDR3 length: 16 residues. Germline values: CDR1 ENHRY, CDR2 SYGVKD.

The chain carries TRBV5-1 and TRBJ2-5; without DNA, the TCRdb call of TRBD1 cannot be checked. Looked up from germline, CDR1 is SGHRS and CDR2 is YFSETQ. This CDR3 region has 15 residues. CDR3 protein: CASSLPSGAQETQYF.

V usage is TRBV5-1 and J usage is TRBJ2-1; TCRdb selects TRBD2, and the lack of DNA leaves this call unchecked. CDR1 SGHRS and CDR2 YFSETQ come from the germline V gene. The CDR3 totals 19 residues. The CDR3: CASSFTTSGSPPDSNEQFF.

This chain joins TRBV7-8 and TRBJ1-3; the D call from TCRdb, TRBD1, cannot be confirmed without DNA. CDR1 SGHVS and CDR2 FQNEAQ come from the germline V gene. The CDR3 contains 16 residues. Here the CDR3 reads CASSLRDRGTVDTIYF.

The CDR3 sequence: CASSIPRQGPDLLAKNIQYF. This chain joins TRBV19 and TRBJ2-4; TCRdb's D gene call, TRBD2, goes unchecked for lack of DNA. The CDR3 is made up of 20 amino acids. Looked up from germline, CDR1 is LNHDA and CDR2 is SQIVND (reference sequence).

V usage is TRBV5-1 and J usage is TRBJ2-2. Germline CDR1 SGHRS, CDR2 YFSETQ. The length of the CDR3 is 16 residues. The CDR3 sequence is CASSFGEVLGTGELFF.

V is TRBV12-3 or TRBV12-4 and J is TRBJ1-2; TCRdb picks TRBD1, but there is no DNA to check that call. The CDR3 extends over 15 amino acids. The CDR3 loop reads CASSLMAGTGSGYTF.

This chain links TRBV6-1 with TRBJ2-1; the TCRdb call, TRBD1, lacks DNA for checking. Germline V CDR1 and CDR2: MNHNS, SASEGT. The CDR3 is made up of 16 amino acids. This CDR3 reads CASSRRDTSSYNEQFF.

The rearrangement joins TRBV29-1 to TRBJ1-5. Per germline, CDR1 SQVTM and CDR2 ANQGSEA. The CDR3 sequence is 12 residues long. This chain's CDR3 is CSVAKAGQPQHF.

This sequence joins TRBV24-1 and TRBJ2-3; without DNA, the TCRdb call of TRBD2 cannot be checked. Germline V gene data show CDR1 as KGHDR and CDR2 as SFDVKD. This CDR3 has 15 amino acids. CDR3 region: CATSGAAGGPDTQYF.

The rearrangement links TRBV30 to TRBJ2-1; TCRdb calls TRBD1, which cannot be checked without DNA. The CDR3 runs to 14 residues. Germline V lookup: CDR1 GTSNPN, CDR2 SVGIG (reference sequence). The CDR3 loop is CAYTYRDRFSEQFF.

The chain recombines TRBV18 with TRBJ2-6; as DNA is missing, the TRBD1 call by TCRdb cannot be tested. The V gene's germline CDR1 is KGHSH and CDR2 LQKENI. The CDR3 consists of 15 residues. The chain's CDR3 is CASSLGVTGANVLTF.

This sequence joins TRBV10-3 and TRBJ2-2; no DNA is available, so the TRBD2 call from TCRdb remains unchecked. CDR1 is ENHRY and CDR2 is SYGVKD in the germline V gene. The CDR3 is 16 amino acids. The CDR3 region is CAISEILAGNTGELFF.

J is TRBJ2-4 and V is TRBV29-1; the TRBD1 assignment by TCRdb is unverifiable without DNA. Per germline, CDR1 SQVTM and CDR2 ANQGSEA. This CDR3 region has 14 residues. CDR3 sequence: CSASAADRGDIQYF.

The rearrangement links TRBV20-1 to TRBJ2-1; TCRdb's D call of TRBD1 is untestable without DNA. This CDR3 is 15 amino acids long. Looked up from germline, CDR1 is DFQATT and CDR2 is SNEGSKA (reference sequence). The CDR3 spells CSASPDKGVLDEQFF.

V gene TRBV5-5 combines with J gene TRBJ2-1; there is no DNA to check the TCRdb D call of TRBD1. There are 17 residues in the CDR3. Germline V gives CDR1 SGHKS, CDR2 YYEKEE (reference sequence). CDR3 sequence reads: CASSPEVGHRSYNEQFF.

CDR3 region: CASSLVVAGDYNEQFF. The chain is built from TRBV5-1 and TRBJ2-1; checking the TCRdb D call of TRBD2 is not possible without DNA. The CDR3 contains 16 residues. Germline values: CDR1 SGHRS, CDR2 YFSETQ.

This rearrangement joins TRBV11-2 to TRBJ2-3; TCRdb returns TRBD1, unconfirmable since there is no DNA. The CDR3 is 14 amino acids. Looked up from germline, CDR1 is SGHAT and CDR2 is FQNNGV. The CDR3 protein is CASSSRGEGDTQYF.

The J gene is TRBJ2-1, the V gene TRBV12-3 or TRBV12-4. The CDR3 runs 15 residues. The CDR3: CASSKDRGSYNEQFF.

The CDR3 region is CASSARPPGYTF. This chain links TRBV19 with TRBJ1-2; TCRdb gives TRBD1 as the D gene, but with no DNA this cannot be confirmed. Germline CDR1 LNHDA, CDR2 SQIVND (reference sequence). This CDR3 comprises 12 residues.